The 18 T cell receptor beta chains presented below share a single source sample, sequenced in a study of cytomegalovirus exposure and HLA in healthy donors. The PCR made use of 60 Vbeta and 13 Jbeta primers. Repertoires were generated with immunoSEQ multiplex PCR, while TCRdb's copy carries only in-frame clones and drops some. The sample consists of 90,000 to 150,000 clones, 60% to 80% of them appearing once. The sample taken for sequencing was PBMCs. The source is a man aged 45-65 years in good health and CMV-seropositive.

This sequence joins TRBV4-3 and TRBJ2-1; weak D call: TRBD2 (6 bases). There are 15 residues in the CDR3. Germline V gene lookup returns CDR1 LGHNA and CDR2 YSLEER. V lost 1 base to trimming and J lost 6 bases, with 13 bases between them. The CDR3 nucleotides are TGCGCCAGCAGCCAAGCACCGGACTATCTCAATGAGCAGTTCTTC. Translating gives CASSQAPDYLNEQFF.

The V gene is TRBV15, the J gene TRBJ1-2; D unclear. V lost 7 bases and J lost 3, with 12 bases in between. Germline CDR1 is LNHNV and CDR2 is YYDKDF (reference sequence). The CDR3 sequence is 13 residues long. CDR3 residues: CATTTRAYYGYTF. For the CDR3, the DNA is TGTGCCACCACCACGAGAGCCTACTATGGCTACACCTTC.

The genes are TRBV18 and TRBJ2-5, with TRBD1 matching 8 bases. Germline V lookup: CDR1 KGHSH, CDR2 LQKENI. This CDR3 region has 15 residues. V was pared by 0 bases and J by 8 bases, with 8 bases of the junction left unmatched. The CDR3 loop is CASSPPDEAGGTQYF. The CDR3, as DNA: TGTGCCAGCTCACCACCTGATGAGGCAGGGGGCACCCAGTACTTC.

CDR3 in amino acids: CASSLTGGSPFEQYF. The CDR3 DNA follows: TGTGCCAGCAGTCTAACAGGGGGCTCCCCGTTCGAGCAGTACTTC. The chain carries TRBV6-5 and TRBJ2-7; the match to TRBD1 covers 9 bases. Unmatched junction bases numbered 11, after V lost 5 bases and J lost 6 bases. Germline V gene sequence: CDR1 MNHEY, CDR2 SVGAGI. The CDR3 has 15 amino acids.

The chain is built from TRBV4-3 and TRBJ1-2; the D gene is possibly TRBD1 (5 bases). The CDR3 sequence is 12 residues long. V was trimmed by 2 bases and J by 10 bases, leaving 11 bases between them. Germline CDR1 reads LGHNA; CDR2 reads YSLEER. In nucleotides, the CDR3 is TGCGCCAGCAGCCAACTTCAGGGTGTCTACACCTTC. Its translation is CASSQLQGVYTF.

The rearrangement uses TRBV6-1 and TRBJ2-5; maybe TRBD1 (7 bases). The CDR3 loop spans 15 amino acids. CDR1 MNHNS and CDR2 SASEGT come from the germline V gene. V shed 1 base and J shed 5 bases, with 14 bases lying between them. The CDR3 bases are TGTGCCAGCAGTGAAGGACAGGGACTGTGGGAGACCCAGTACTTC. This sequence encodes CASSEGQGLWETQYF.

This clone occurred a few times. The gene calls are TRBV29-1 and TRBJ1-4; D remains unclear. CDR1 is SQVTM and CDR2 is ANQGSEA in the germline V gene. Trimming shortened V by 3 bases and J by 8 bases, and 13 bases separated the two germline ends. The CDR3 extends over 13 amino acids. The CDR3 is CSVEPGIGEKLFF. CDR3 coding DNA: TGCAGCGTTGAGCCGGGGATCGGCGAAAAACTGTTTTTT. Supplemented by reference TRBV29-1 and TRBJ1-4, the full variable domain reads SAVISQKPSRDICQRGTSLTIQCQVDSQVTMMFWYRQQPGQSLTLIATANQGSEATYESGFVIDKFPISRPNLTFSTLTVSNMSPEDSSIYLCSVEPGIGEKLFFGSGTQLSVL.

The chain uses TRBV27 and TRBJ2-2; TRBD1 agrees at 8 bases. Germline trimming cut 6 bases from V and 6 bases from J; bases unmatched to any gene: 6. CDR3 length equals 14 residues. Germline assignment: CDR1 MNHEY and CDR2 SMNVEV (reference sequence). CDR3 bases: TGTGCCAGCAGGAGGACAGGGACGGCCGGGGAGCTGTTTTTT. As protein: CASRRTGTAGELFF.

This clone has more than one count but fewer than ten. The chain couples TRBV2 to TRBJ2-3; 7 bases align to TRBD1. V was clipped by 4 bases and J by 5 bases; unmatched bases: 6. This CDR3 contains 14 residues. Per the germline V gene, CDR1 is SNHLY and CDR2 is FYNNEI. Here the CDR3 DNA reads TGTGCCAGCAGTGTACAGGGGAGTGGAGATACGCAGTATTTT. This codes for CASSVQGSGDTQYF.

The genes are TRBV13 and TRBJ2-3; TRBD2 might be the D (6 bases). The CDR3 totals 19 residues. V lost 4 bases to trimming and J lost 0 bases, with 23 bases between them. Germline loops: CDR1 PRHDT, CDR2 FYEKMQ (reference sequence). This chain's CDR3 is CASSSDAVADHRSTDTQYF. CDR3 nucleotide sequence: TGTGCCAGCAGCTCCGATGCGGTAGCGGACCACCGGAGCACAGATACGCAGTATTTT.

CDR3 DNA sequence: TGTGCCAGCAGCTTAGCAGGGGAGTATGAAAAACTGTTTTTT. Translated: CASSLAGEYEKLFF. The chain is built from TRBV5-6 and TRBJ1-4, with D possibly matching TRBD1 (6 bases). Per the germline V gene, CDR1 is SGHDT and CDR2 is YYEEEE. The V end lost 2 bases, the J end lost 6 bases, and 11 bases lay between the germline ends. The CDR3 loop spans 14 amino acids. The full variable domain, completed using reference TRBV5-6 and TRBJ1-4, is DAGVTQSPTHLIKTRGQQVTLRCSPKSGHDTVSWYQQALGQGPQFIFQYYEEEERQRGNFPDRFSGHQFPNYSSELNVNALLLGDSALYLCASSLAGEYEKLFFGSGTQLSVL.

This sequence joins TRBV7-6 and TRBJ2-7, with 11 positions matching TRBD1. V shed 5 bases, J shed 3 bases, and the junction held 6 bases outside the gene matches. The germline CDR1 and CDR2 sequences are SGHVS and FNYEAQ. This CDR3 has 15 amino acids. CDR3 residues: CASSPPGTGGYEQYF. The CDR3 nucleotides read TGTGCCAGCAGCCCTCCCGGGACAGGGGGCTACGAGCAGTACTTC.

The chain couples TRBV5-4 to TRBJ2-5; TRBD1 agrees at 7 bases. V trimming: 4 bases; J trimming: 3 bases; junction bases outside the gene matches: 6. There are 14 residues in the CDR3. Germline CDR1 SGHNT, CDR2 YYREEE (reference sequence). The DNA for the CDR3 is TGTGCCAGCAGCCGAAACCAGGGGGAAGAGACCCAGTACTTC. Protein product: CASSRNQGEETQYF.

Regarding this clone: One end of the junction does not line up with germline, which may come from a read error. The V call is TRBV7-7, the J call TRBJ2-1; 8 bases align to TRBD2. From germline, CDR1 is SSHAT and CDR2 FNYEAQ (reference sequence). The CDR3 runs to 15 residues. The CDR3 loop reads CASSLGLADYNEQFF. The CDR3 nucleotides read TGTGCTAGCAGCTTAGGACTAGCAGACTACAATGAGCAGTTCTTC.

The chain carries TRBV29-1 and TRBJ2-3; tentatively, D is TRBD2 (6 bases). This CDR3 comprises 13 residues. Germline CDR1 and CDR2: SQVTM and ANQGSEA. V lost 3 bases and J 7 bases, leaving 14 bases between the germline ends. The CDR3 loop is CSVDGSGTYTQYF. The DNA of the CDR3 is TGCAGCGTTGACGGGTCGGGGACTTATACGCAGTATTTT.

This chain connects TRBV7-2 to TRBJ2-2; 9 nucleotides line up with TRBD1. Germline V gene data show CDR1 as SGHTA and CDR2 as FQGNSA. The CDR3 loop spans 16 amino acids. Losses at the gene ends were 3 bases for V and 7 bases for J; bases not matched to a gene: 9. In DNA, the CDR3 is TGTGCCAGCAGCTTTAGTGGGACAGGGTATGGCGGGGAGCTGTTTTTT. Translated, it gives CASSFSGTGYGGELFF.

This sequence joins TRBV5-1 and TRBJ2-2, with 8 bases lining up with TRBD2. There are 15 residues in the CDR3. V shed 3 bases and J 0 bases; nucleotides not matched to a gene: 1. Germline assignment: CDR1 SGHRS and CDR2 YFSETQ. The CDR3 here is CASSSSGSNTGELFF. The CDR3 DNA follows: TGCGCCAGCAGCTCTAGCGGGTCGAACACCGGGGAGCTGTTTTTT.

This rearrangement joins TRBV7-8 to TRBJ1-5, with D perhaps TRBD1 (5 bases). The CDR3 length is 16 residues. Trimming took 1 base from V and 3 from J, leaving 13 bases between them. CDR1 is SGHVS and CDR2 is FQNEAQ in the germline V gene. The CDR3 bases are TGTGCCAGCAGCTTAGATAGGGTGGGGCACAATCAGCCCCAGCATTTT. Its translation: CASSLDRVGHNQPQHF. Complete variable domain (other parts from reference TRBV7-8 and TRBJ1-5): GAGVSQSPRYKVAKRGQDVALRCDPISGHVSLFWYQQALGQGPEFLTYFQNEAQLDKSGLPSDRFFAERPEGSVSTLKIQRTQQEDSAVYLCASSLDRVGHNQPQHFGDGTRLSIL.